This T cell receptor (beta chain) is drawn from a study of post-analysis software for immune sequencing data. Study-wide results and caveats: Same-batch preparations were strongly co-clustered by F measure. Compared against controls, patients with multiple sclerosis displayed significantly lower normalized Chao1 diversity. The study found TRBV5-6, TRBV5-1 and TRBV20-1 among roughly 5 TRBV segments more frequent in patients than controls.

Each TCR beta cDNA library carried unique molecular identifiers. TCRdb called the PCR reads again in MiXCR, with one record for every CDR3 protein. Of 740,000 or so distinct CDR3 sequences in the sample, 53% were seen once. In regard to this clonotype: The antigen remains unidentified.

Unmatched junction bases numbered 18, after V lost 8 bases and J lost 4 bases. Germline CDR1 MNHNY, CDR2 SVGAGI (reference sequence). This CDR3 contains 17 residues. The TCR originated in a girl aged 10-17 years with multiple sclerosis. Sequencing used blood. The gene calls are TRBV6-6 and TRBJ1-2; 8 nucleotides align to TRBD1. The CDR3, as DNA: TGTGCCAGCGGGCCCGACCCCTATAGGGACAGGTCCTATGGCTACACCTTC. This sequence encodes CASGPDPYRDRSYGYTF.